The TCR beta chain described here comes from a study of molecular identifiers for immune sequencing clone quantification. Looking at the study overall: RNA, taken in replicates from approximately 20,000 or 100,000 naive CD8 cells, was split five ways, with four sequenced.

Notes on the study in general: Under 1% of molecules in naive cells, but over 98% of effector molecules, belonged to clones above 20 RNA copies.

Comment on this clonotype: Its antigen is unidentified. A much larger clonotype is one base distant, so this may be a read error.

The CDR3 loop spans 16 amino acids. Per germline, CDR1 SGDLS and CDR2 YYNGEE. Preparation methods for the bulk TCR libraries were those previously described, with listed TCR primers. TCRdb reprocessed the PCR reads via MiXCR and lists one record per CDR3 protein. The sample lists over 300,000 distinct CDR3 sequences, 24% occurring once. Sorting defined naive CD8 T cells as CD8+CD4-CCR7+CD45RA+. This TCR was recovered from a human donor in good health. Some libraries in this study had Jurkat cell RNA spiked in. The chain recombines TRBV9 with TRBJ2-6, with D possibly matching TRBD1 (5 bases). Material: naive CD8+ T cells from blood, with Jurkat cell RNA spiked in. Subset denoted: FACS-sorted CD8+CD4-CCR7+CD45RA+ naive T cells. The CDR3 spells CASSVMAYSGAYVLTF. CDR3 nucleotides: TGTGCCAGCAGCGTAATGGCTTACTCTGGGGCCTACGTCCTGACTTTC. The whole variable domain, remainder taken from reference TRBV9 and TRBJ2-6, is DSGVTQTPKHLITATGQRVTLRCSPRSGDLSVYWYQQSLDQGLQFLIQYYNGEERAKGNILERFSAQQFPDLHSELNLSSLELGDSALYFCASSVMAYSGAYVLTFGAGSRLTVL.